This T cell receptor beta chain originates from a study of T cell responses to AZD1222 COVID-19 vaccine. TCRdb keeps only in-frame clones here, not all; method: immunoSEQ multiplex PCR. The sample yields around 110,000 clones, 88% seen once. Study-level findings and limits: Elevations in Spike-specific TCR breadth and depth followed administration of two AZD1222 doses.

As to this clone: Its matching antigen is unknown.

Germline CDR1 is SGHRS and CDR2 is YFSETQ. The CDR3 has 14 amino acids. V gave up 4 bases and J gave up 7 bases, with 17 bases separating them. This chain uses TRBV5-1 with TRBJ1-2; weak D call: TRBD1 (5 bases). The starting material was peripheral blood, obtained on day 0 of AZD1222 vaccination. This clonotype was obtained from an adult in good health. The CDR3 bases are TGCGCCAGCAGCCCGACAGCCACCGAGGGTGGCTACACCTTC. This sequence encodes CASSPTATEGGYTF.